This is a list of T cell receptor beta chains from one sample in a study of blood T cells in healthy people across ages. Each CDR3 protein is one row after TCRdb ran MiXCR on the 5' RACE reads. The sample lists roughly 1.7 million distinct CDR3 sequences, about 35% seen once, with about 11% in the top ten. The source material was blood. These receptors came from a woman aged 25-40 years in good health. Both conserved end residues are part of each CDR3. A D gene is named only where the DNA matches it firmly. Clone size, where shown, is once, few, many, or a class for clones that have expanded.

size	length	J	V	D	DNA	CDR3
.	13	TRBJ1-2	TRBV20-1	TRBD1	TGCAGTGCTTCCCGACAGGGTGGCTATGGCTACACCTTC	CSASRQGGYGYTF
few	16	TRBJ2-3	TRBV5-5	TRBD2	TGTGCCAGCAGCCCGACTAGCGGGAGGGCCACAGATACGCAGTATTTT	CASSPTSGRATDTQYF
.	15	TRBJ1-1	TRBV5-1	TRBD1	TGCGCCAGCAGCTTGGTCTCAGGGGGTCCCACTGAAGCTTTCTTT	CASSLVSGGPTEAFF
.	14	TRBJ1-2	TRBV5-1	.	TGCGCCAGCAGCTGGGATCAGGTCTACTATGGCTACACCTTC	CASSWDQVYYGYTF
few	20	TRBJ2-3	TRBV12-3/TRBV12-4	TRBD1	TGTGCCAGCAGTTTAATCCATGGGACAGGGTTAACTATCCCGAGGGATACGCAGTATTTT	CASSLIHGTGLTIPRDTQYF
.	15	TRBJ2-2	TRBV7-9	.	TGTGCCAGCAGCTTATCGTCGGACGGCACCGGGGAGCTGTTTTTT	CASSLSSDGTGELFF
.	14	TRBJ2-1	TRBV3-1	.	TGTGCCAGCAGCCAGGGCCTAGTGGCTGGTGAGCAGTTCTTC	CASSQGLVAGEQFF
.	16	TRBJ2-2	TRBV7-6	.	TGTGCCAGCAGACCCGGGGAGGGGGCGCCCCCCGGGGAGCTGTTTTTT	CASRPGEGAPPGELFF
few	16	TRBJ2-7	TRBV5-1	TRBD2	TGCGCCAGCAGCTTGGGGACTAGCGGGGTGTCCTACGAGCAGTACTTC	CASSLGTSGVSYEQYF
few	16	TRBJ1-4	TRBV4-2	TRBD1	TGTGCCGGCAGCCCCGGGACAGGGGCAACTAATGAAAAACTGTTTTTT	CAGSPGTGATNEKLFF
few	14	TRBJ2-7	TRBV20-1	.	TGCAGTGCTAGAGAATTAGACCGGTGGGGCGAGCAGTACTTC	CSARELDRWGEQYF
.	12	TRBJ1-2	TRBV28	.	TGTGCCAGCAGGTCTACGCGCTATGGCTACACCTTC	CASRSTRYGYTF
few	13	TRBJ2-1	TRBV20-1	TRBD2	TGCAGTGCGGGAGCGGGAGCCATCAATGAGCAGTTCTTC	CSAGAGAINEQFF
.	12	TRBJ2-3	TRBV20-1	.	TGCAGTGCTAGAGCTCCCTCAGATACGCAGTATTTT	CSARAPSDTQYF
.	17	TRBJ2-5	TRBV27	.	TGTGCCTCCCGACCAACAGGGTTGGCGGGGGCCAAAAACATCCAGTACTTC	CASRPTGLAGAKNIQYF
few	12	TRBJ2-7	TRBV30	.	TGTGCCTGGAGTGAACAGGGCTGGGAGCAGTACTTC	CAWSEQGWEQYF
.	14	TRBJ2-7	TRBV10-3	TRBD1	TGTGCCATCAGTCGGACAGGGCGGCGCGACGAGCAGTACTTC	CAISRTGRRDEQYF
few	11	TRBJ2-7	TRBV20-1	.	TGCAGTGCTAGTGGGTACTACGAGCAGTACTTC	CSASGYYEQYF
.	11	TRBJ2-3	TRBV29-1	.	TGCAGCGTCGGCCCCCGAGATACGCAGTATTTT	CSVGPRDTQYF
.	16	TRBJ2-5	TRBV6-6	TRBD2	TGTGCCAGCAGGCCTGGGACTAGCGGACACCGGGAGACCCAGTACTTC	CASRPGTSGHRETQYF
.	15	TRBJ2-3	TRBV7-9	TRBD2	TGTGCCAGCAGCTTGCGGCGGGAGGTCACAGATACGCAGTATTTT	CASSLRREVTDTQYF
many	14	TRBJ2-7	TRBV12-3/TRBV12-4	TRBD1	TGTGCCAGCAGTTGGGCAGGGGGCAACTACGAGCAGTACTTC	CASSWAGGNYEQYF
once	16	TRBJ2-1	TRBV24-1	.	TGTGCCACCAGTGATGGGGGTTCCCTTCACTACAATGAGCAGTTCTTC	CATSDGGSLHYNEQFF
few	13	TRBJ2-7	TRBV30	TRBD1	TGTGCCGCCCGACAGGGATTCTCCTACGAGCAGTACTTC	CAARQGFSYEQYF
once	12	TRBJ2-3	TRBV11-1	.	TGTGCCATCAGCTTGGGGAGCCGCACGCAGTATTTT	CAISLGSRTQYF
.	15	TRBJ2-1	TRBV4-1	TRBD1	TGCGCCAGCAGCCCCCGGACAGGGTGGATCAATGAGCAGTTCTTC	CASSPRTGWINEQFF
few	14	TRBJ2-7	TRBV3-1	TRBD1	TGTGCCAGCAGCCCAGGGACAGGGGGCCCCGTGCAGTACTTC	CASSPGTGGPVQYF
few	17	TRBJ2-1	TRBV3-1	TRBD2	TGTGCCAGCAGCCAAGCGACTAGCGGGAGTTTCAGGAATGAGCAGTTCTTC	CASSQATSGSFRNEQFF
many	13	TRBJ2-5	TRBV29-1	.	TGCAGCGTTGAACGGGCCTCCCAAGAGACCCAGTACTTC	CSVERASQETQYF
.	17	TRBJ2-7	TRBV20-1	TRBD2	TGCAGTGCTAGAGCTACCTGGACTAGCGGGAGCTTCTACGAGCAGTACTTC	CSARATWTSGSFYEQYF
.	12	TRBJ1-4	TRBV29-1	.	TGCAGCGTTGAAGTCCCAGAGGAAAAACTGTTTTTT	CSVEVPEEKLFF
.	17	TRBJ2-1	TRBV27	TRBD2	TGTGCCAGTCGACTAGCGGGAGAAATTAGCCTTTACAATGAGCAGTTCTTC	CASRLAGEISLYNEQFF
.	15	TRBJ2-5	TRBV5-1	TRBD1	TGCACCAGCAGCTTGGGGACAGGGAGCGAAGAGACCCGGTACTTC	CTSSLGTGSEETRYF
few	14	TRBJ2-2	TRBV4-1	.	TGCGCCAGCAGCCAAGAACCGAGCACCGGGGAGCTGTTTTTT	CASSQEPSTGELFF
.	16	TRBJ2-3	TRBV12-3/TRBV12-4	.	TGTGCCAGCAGTTTTTTGACAGGACCCCCTTGGAATACGCAGTATTTT	CASSFLTGPPWNTQYF
many	13	TRBJ1-2	TRBV5-1	.	TGTGCCAGCAGTCTGGACAGTAACTATGGCTACACCTTC	CASSLDSNYGYTF
.	14	TRBJ2-5	TRBV28	.	TGTGCCAGCCGGAGTCATGGGATTACCTACGGGCAGTACTTC	CASRSHGITYGQYF
.	17	TRBJ2-6	TRBV3-1	.	TGTGCCAGCAGCCAACGTGGGGTTTTATCTGGGGCCAACGTCCTGACTTTC	CASSQRGVLSGANVLTF
.	15	TRBJ2-1	TRBV7-3	.	TGTGCCAGCAGCTTACAGGGACAAGGCCTGTTTGAGCAGTTCTTC	CASSLQGQGLFEQFF
.	13	TRBJ2-7	TRBV3-1	TRBD1	TGTGCCAGCAGACACAGGGGGCTTAGCGAGCAGTACTTC	CASRHRGLSEQYF
.	14	TRBJ2-3	TRBV7-3	.	TGTGCCAGCAGCCCTCCGGGCGTCACAGATACGCAGTATTTT	CASSPPGVTDTQYF
few	13	TRBJ1-5	TRBV20-1	TRBD1	TGCAGTGCTGTACAGGGGGGCAATCAGCCCCAGCATTTT	CSAVQGGNQPQHF
.	13	TRBJ2-5	TRBV20-1	.	TGCAGTGCTAGAGGTACTAGGACAGAGACCCAGTACTTC	CSARGTRTETQYF
.	13	TRBJ2-7	TRBV28	.	TGTGCCAGCGGTTTTACAAGAGGTAACGAGCAGTACTTC	CASGFTRGNEQYF
few	16	TRBJ2-3	TRBV7-3	.	TGTGCCAGCAGCTTAGGGACGGGGACCCCCACAGATACGCAGTATTTT	CASSLGTGTPTDTQYF
few	13	TRBJ1-5	TRBV10-3	.	TGTGCCATCAGGGCAGGCGAAAATCAGCCCCAGCATTTT	CAIRAGENQPQHF
many	11	TRBJ2-3	TRBV29-1	.	TGCAGCGGGATGGACACAGATACGCAGTATTTT	CSGMDTDTQYF
.	14	TRBJ1-5	TRBV10-3	.	TGTGCCATCAGTGAAGGGACGGTCGTTGGGCCCCAGCATTTT	CAISEGTVVGPQHF
many	16	TRBJ2-3	TRBV29-1	TRBD1	TGCAGCGTTGTACTGGGGGACAGGGGAGGTACAGATACGCAGTATTTT	CSVVLGDRGGTDTQYF
.	16	TRBJ2-2	TRBV7-7	.	TGTGCCAGCACCTCCCGCCCGGGAGCGAACACCGGGGAGCTGTTTTTT	CASTSRPGANTGELFF
.	14	TRBJ2-3	TRBV6-5	TRBD2	TGTGCCAGCAGCGGACTAGCGGAAACAGATACGCAGTATTTT	CASSGLAETDTQYF
.	15	TRBJ1-2	TRBV30	TRBD1	TGTGCCTGGAGTGCTCTGAGGGACAGAGGCTATGGCTACACCTTC	CAWSALRDRGYGYTF
.	12	TRBJ1-5	TRBV18	.	TGTGCCAGCCGTGACACGAATCAGCCCCAGCATTTT	CASRDTNQPQHF
many	15	TRBJ2-7	TRBV3-1	TRBD2	TGTGCCAGCACCCTAGGGACTAGCGCAACCTACGAGCAGTACTTC	CASTLGTSATYEQYF
.	14	TRBJ2-2	TRBV29-1	.	TGCAGCGTTGTCGCAGCAGGGGGGACCGGGGAGCTGTTTTTT	CSVVAAGGTGELFF
few	14	TRBJ2-7	TRBV2	.	TGTGCCAGCATAGAGCAGGGAATCTCCTACGAGCAGTACTTC	CASIEQGISYEQYF
.	13	TRBJ2-2	TRBV7-8	.	TGTGCCAGCAGCTTAGCGGGGGAAGGGGAGCTGTTTTTT	CASSLAGEGELFF
.	12	TRBJ1-1	TRBV30	.	TGTGCCTGGTCGTCCTGGTACACTGAAGCTTTCTTT	CAWSSWYTEAFF